A single sample is the source of the 30 T cell receptor beta chains below, sequenced in a study of cytomegalovirus exposure and HLA in healthy donors. The primer mix had 60 Vbeta and 13 Jbeta primers. Here immunoSEQ multiplex PCR was the method, and the copy in TCRdb shows in-frame clones only, minus some. This sample has about 180,000 clones; about 80% occur once, and the top ten carry under 0.6%. The sequenced material came from PBMCs. All receptors derive from a woman aged 45 to 65 in good health and CMV-seronegative.

The table lists this clone with a few counts. The chain couples TRBV7-2 to TRBJ1-5; D is ambiguous. Trimming pared 1 base from V and 9 bases from J, leaving 16 bases between. Germline assignment: CDR1 SGHTA and CDR2 FQGNSA. This CDR3 is built from 15 residues. In nucleotides, the CDR3 is TGTGCCAGCAGCTTAGGCCCCGGGGAGTCATGGCCCCAGCATTTT. Its translation is CASSLGPGESWPQHF.

The chain carries TRBV9 and TRBJ1-4; 10 bases map to TRBD1. Looked up from germline, CDR1 is SGDLS and CDR2 is YYNGEE. There are 15 residues in the CDR3. V shed 4 bases, J shed 6 bases, and the junction held 6 bases outside the gene matches. CDR3 residues: CASSLTGTGDEKLFF. The CDR3 DNA reads TGTGCCAGCAGCTTAACCGGGACAGGGGATGAAAAACTGTTTTTT.

The chain carries TRBV30 and TRBJ2-1, with 8 bases lining up with TRBD1. CDR3 length equals 17 residues. V lost 3 bases to trimming and J lost 2 bases; unmatched junction nucleotides: 12. The germline V gene has CDR1 GTSNPN and CDR2 SVGIG (reference sequence). The CDR3 DNA reads TGTGCCTGGAGACGGGGGCGGTCAGGGGGCGCCTACAATGAGCAGTTCTTC. It codes for CAWRRGRSGGAYNEQFF.

In its sample, this clone was seen a few times. This chain uses TRBV4-1 with TRBJ2-3; 11 nucleotides agree with TRBD2. J gave up 2 bases and V 7 bases, and 8 bases lay outside the gene matches. CDR3 length: 16 amino acids. CDR1 and CDR2 from the germline V gene are MGHRA and YSYEKL. The DNA of the CDR3 is TGCGCCAGCACCCCACTAGCGGGGGCCTACACAGATACGCAGTATTTT. This translates into CASTPLAGAYTDTQYF.

This clone was detected once. J is TRBJ1-1 and V is TRBV6-5; possible D gene TRBD1, 5 bases. The length of the CDR3 is 14 residues. From germline, CDR1 is MNHEY and CDR2 SVGAGI. V lost 6 bases to trimming and J lost 0 bases, with 11 bases between them. This chain's CDR3 is CASSLIGVNTEAFF. CDR3 nucleotide sequence: TGTGCCAGCAGCCTCATAGGGGTGAACACTGAAGCTTTCTTT.

As to this clone: In the same sample, other DNA sequences code for this CDR3. The DNA of the CDR3 is TGTGCCTGGAGCGTCAGCTCTGGAAACACCATATATTTT. This gives the protein CAWSVSSGNTIYF. This chain uses TRBV30 with TRBJ1-3; no firm D call. The germline V and J ends were trimmed by 3 bases and 0 bases, with 6 bases remaining between them. This CDR3 has 13 amino acids. Germline loops: CDR1 GTSNPN, CDR2 SVGIG (reference sequence). The full variable domain, with the rest looked up from reference TRBV30 and TRBJ1-3, is SQTIHQWPATLVQPVGSPLSLECTVEGTSNPNLYWYRQAAGRGLQLLFYSVGIGQISSEVPQNLSASRPQDRQFILSSKKLLLSDSGFYLCAWSVSSGNTIYFGEGSWLTVV.

The sample holds a few counts of this clone. V and J are TRBV2 and TRBJ1-1, with D maybe TRBD1 (5 bases). This CDR3 is built from 14 residues. The germline V gene encodes CDR1 SNHLY and CDR2 FYNNEI. Trimming took 8 bases from V and 8 from J, leaving 21 bases between them. The CDR3 loop reads CASWGLQEAFEAFF. In DNA, the CDR3 is TGTGCCAGCTGGGGACTGCAAGAAGCCTTCGAAGCTTTCTTT.

This chain uses TRBV11-2 with TRBJ2-5; D perhaps matches TRBD1 (6 bases). The germline gives CDR1 SGHAT, CDR2 FQNNGV. Trimming cost V 1 base and J 0 bases, with 15 bases left between them. CDR3 length: 17 residues. The CDR3: CASSLGFTGKNQETQYF. In DNA form, the CDR3 reads TGTGCCAGCAGCTTAGGTTTTACAGGGAAAAACCAAGAGACCCAGTACTTC.

The chain combines TRBV27 with TRBJ2-1, with D tentatively TRBD1 (6 bases). Between the trimmed V and J ends, which lost 2 bases and 4 bases, there was a span of 9 bases. The length of the CDR3 is 14 residues. CDR1 and CDR2 from the germline V gene are MNHEY and SMNVEV (reference sequence). CDR3 sequence reads: CASSLGQRYNEQFF. In nucleotides, the CDR3 is TGTGCCAGCAGTTTAGGACAGAGGTACAATGAGCAGTTCTTC.

This chain connects TRBV5-4 to TRBJ2-1; D may be TRBD1 (8 bases). Trimming took off 9 bases at V and 1 base at J, with 17 bases between the two ends. From germline, CDR1 is SGHNT and CDR2 YYREEE (reference sequence). The CDR3 consists of 15 residues. The CDR3 reads CATLQGEGSYNEQFF. The CDR3 region has the DNA TGTGCCACCCTACAGGGGGAGGGTTCCTACAATGAGCAGTTCTTC.

The gene calls are TRBV6-5 and TRBJ2-7; 11 bases map to TRBD1. The CDR3 runs to 13 residues. CDR1 MNHEY and CDR2 SVGAGI come from the germline V gene. V shed 7 bases and J 7 bases; nucleotides not matched to a gene: 6. CDR3 DNA sequence: TGTGCCAGCAAAGGGACAGGGGGTCGGGAGCAGTACTTC. Translated: CASKGTGGREQYF.

This sequence joins TRBV5-1 and TRBJ2-3; weak D call: TRBD1 (6 bases). Trimming pared 8 bases from V and 1 base from J, leaving 17 bases between. The CDR3 is 15 residues long. Germline V gene lookup returns CDR1 SGHRS and CDR2 YFSETQ. The CDR3 spells CASANTGSGTDTQYF. DNA for the CDR3: TGCGCCAGTGCTAATACAGGGTCTGGCACAGATACGCAGTATTTT.

This chain uses TRBV6-1 with TRBJ2-1; D gene uncertain. The germline V and J ends were trimmed by 3 bases and 5 bases, with 8 bases remaining between them. The germline V gene encodes CDR1 MNHNS and CDR2 SASEGT. The CDR3 totals 13 residues. The CDR3 DNA follows: TGTGCCAGCAGTGAGGCAGAAAACAATGAGCAGTTCTTC. Translating gives CASSEAENNEQFF.

This clone was recorded a few times. V and J are TRBV6-1 and TRBJ1-3; TRBD1 is a possible D gene (6 bases). The germline V gene has CDR1 MNHNS and CDR2 SASEGT. This CDR3 has 13 amino acids. Trimming cost V 8 bases and J 5 bases, with 13 bases left between them. CDR3 residues: CASVPDRRNTIYF. As DNA, the CDR3 is TGTGCCAGCGTGCCGGACAGAAGAAACACCATATATTTT.

The CDR3 here is CATSISGMNTGELFF. The CDR3 bases are TGTGCCACCAGCATTAGCGGGATGAACACCGGGGAGCTGTTTTTT. This chain links TRBV15 with TRBJ2-2; 8 bases fit TRBD2. Trimming took 4 bases from V and 1 from J; bases not matched to a gene: 2. This CDR3 has 15 residues. Germline assignment: CDR1 LNHNV and CDR2 YYDKDF (reference sequence).

V gene TRBV19 combines with J gene TRBJ2-7, with 7 bases matching TRBD1. Germline trimming cut 4 bases from V and 0 bases from J; bases unmatched to any gene: 6. Germline V gene lookup returns CDR1 LNHDA and CDR2 SQIVND (reference sequence). CDR3 length: 15 residues. The CDR3 DNA reads TGTGCCAGTAGTACTCTGAGACAGGGCTCCTACGAGCAGTACTTC. Protein: CASSTLRQGSYEQYF. Combining the CDR3 with reference TRBV19 and TRBJ2-7 gives the whole variable domain DGGITQSPKYLFRKEGQNVTLSCEQNLNHDAMYWYRQDPGQGLRLIYYSQIVNDFQKGDIAEGYSVSREKKESFPLTVTSAQKNPTAFYLCASSTLRQGSYEQYFGPGTRLTVT.

The V and J genes are TRBV28 and TRBJ2-1; D might be TRBD1 (5 bases). Germline V gene data show CDR1 as MDHEN and CDR2 as SYDVKM. The V gene lost 6 bases and the J gene lost 10 bases, with 19 bases spanning the gap. The CDR3 loop spans 14 amino acids. DNA for the CDR3: TGTGCCAGCAGCTTTGAAGGGGTCCACCGCGAGCAGTTCTTC. Protein sequence: CASSFEGVHREQFF.

V and J are TRBV10-1 and TRBJ2-7; 9 nucleotides match TRBD2. The junction had 10 bases not matched to a gene; V was cut back by 3 bases and J by 7 bases. CDR3 length: 15 amino acids. Germline CDR1 reads WNHNN; CDR2 reads SYGVQD (reference sequence). CDR3 in amino acids: CASSDAVAGAGEQYF. The CDR3 nucleotides read TGCGCCAGCAGTGACGCAGTAGCGGGAGCTGGTGAGCAGTACTTC.

This clone occurred once. The chain recombines TRBV6-1 with TRBJ1-2, with D possibly TRBD1 on 5 matching bases. The CDR3 is 13 amino acids. CDR1 is MNHNS, CDR2 SASEGT, per germline. V lost 4 bases, J lost 4 bases, and 10 bases lay in between. CDR3 DNA sequence: TGTGCCAGCAGTGGCAGGGTAGGCTATGGCTACACCTTC. The encoded protein is CASSGRVGYGYTF.

J is TRBJ2-1 and V is TRBV5-8, with D tentatively TRBD1 (6 bases). Trimming took 0 bases from V and 1 from J, leaving 11 bases between them. The germline CDR1 and CDR2 sequences are SGHTS and YDEGEE. The CDR3 is made up of 16 amino acids. The CDR3 DNA is TGTGCCAGCAGCTTGGCTGGGGGCAAGTCCTACAATGAGCAGTTCTTC. It translates to CASSLAGGKSYNEQFF.

This clone came up a few times. The rearrangement joins TRBV7-9 to TRBJ2-1; D is perhaps TRBD2 (6 bases). This CDR3 has 16 amino acids. Germline loops: CDR1 SEHNR, CDR2 FQNEAQ (reference sequence). V shed 2 bases and J shed 3 bases, with 14 bases lying between them. The CDR3: CASSLPSGGDYNEQFF. In nucleotides, the CDR3 is TGTGCCAGCAGCTTACCAAGCGGAGGGGACTACAATGAGCAGTTCTTC.

The chain joins TRBV6-4 to TRBJ1-1; no definite D call. Between the trimmed V and J ends, which lost 5 bases and 1 base, there was a span of 11 bases. CDR3 length: 14 amino acids. Germline V gives CDR1 MRHNA, CDR2 SNTAGT. The chain's CDR3 is CASSYDGRNTEAFF. CDR3 nucleotide sequence: TGTGCCAGCAGTTATGACGGGAGGAACACTGAAGCTTTCTTT.

V is TRBV28 and J is TRBJ2-7; TRBD1 matches at 9 bases. The CDR3 spans 14 residues. J was trimmed by 4 bases and V by 8 bases; bases with no gene match: 9. The germline CDR1 and CDR2 sequences are MDHEN and SYDVKM. CDR3 protein: CASVDRDRAYEQYF. The CDR3 DNA reads TGTGCCAGCGTCGATCGGGACAGGGCTTACGAGCAGTACTTC.

The V and J genes are TRBV23-1 and TRBJ1-3; 8 bases are a match to TRBD1. TRBV23-1 is filed as an ORF, its function uncertain. This CDR3 region has 20 residues. The V gene end was trimmed by 4 bases and the J gene end by 0 bases; junction bases not matched to a gene: 17. The CDR3 is CASSRLHSGGVESSGNTIYF. The CDR3, as DNA: TGCGCCAGCAGTCGCCTTCACTCAGGGGGCGTCGAGAGCTCTGGAAACACCATATATTTT.

This chain links TRBV30 with TRBJ1-2; D unclear. CDR3 size: 15 residues. Trimming pared 1 base from V and 3 bases from J, leaving 15 bases between. CDR1 is GTSNPN, CDR2 SVGIG, per germline (reference sequence). The CDR3 DNA reads TGTGCCTGGAGTGCCCGGGGTCACCCCGACTATGGCTACACCTTC. Amino acid sequence: CAWSARGHPDYGYTF.

This clone has just one count. The chain's CDR3 is CASRWGGQPQHF. Here the CDR3 DNA reads TGTGCCAGCAGGTGGGGGGGACAGCCCCAGCATTTT. The V call is TRBV28, the J call TRBJ1-5, with D possibly being TRBD1 (5 bases). The CDR3 length is 12 residues. V gave up 6 bases and J gave up 7 bases, with 10 bases separating them. Per the germline V gene, CDR1 is MDHEN and CDR2 is SYDVKM.

This clone appeared once. The chain joins TRBV7-2 to TRBJ2-3; 8 nucleotides align to TRBD2. The CDR3 has 16 residues. Germline lookup yields CDR1 SGHTA and CDR2 FQGNSA. Unmatched junction bases numbered 9, after V lost 4 bases and J lost 3 bases. The CDR3 reads CASSSIPGGPTDTQYF. CDR3 nucleotides: TGTGCCAGCAGCTCAATCCCGGGGGGGCCGACAGATACGCAGTATTTT.

The V gene is TRBV25-1, the J gene TRBJ2-7; D is uncertain. Per germline, CDR1 MGHDK and CDR2 SYGVNS. The CDR3 is 14 residues long. V shed 3 bases and J shed 4 bases, with 13 bases lying between them. The CDR3 DNA is TGTGCCAGCAGTGATCCTCTGACATTTTACGAGCAGTACTTC. Amino acid sequence: CASSDPLTFYEQYF.

The chain recombines TRBV4-3 with TRBJ2-7; D is perhaps TRBD2 (5 bases). Germline loops: CDR1 LGHNA, CDR2 YSLEER. This CDR3 comprises 17 residues. Trimming cost V 0 bases and J 3 bases, with 18 bases left between them. Here the CDR3 reads CASSQDLRAGGLYEQYF. For the CDR3, the DNA is TGCGCCAGCAGCCAAGATCTTAGGGCGGGCGGTCTCTACGAGCAGTACTTC.

This sequence joins TRBV4-3 and TRBJ2-5; the D gene is possibly TRBD1 (5 bases). Trimming shortened V by 1 base and J by 7 bases, and 16 bases separated the two germline ends. Germline V CDR1 and CDR2: LGHNA, YSLEER. The CDR3 has 15 amino acids. The CDR3 protein is CASSQGRGAQGTQYF. The CDR3 region has the DNA TGCGCCAGCAGCCAAGGTCGCGGTGCGCAGGGGACCCAGTACTTC.